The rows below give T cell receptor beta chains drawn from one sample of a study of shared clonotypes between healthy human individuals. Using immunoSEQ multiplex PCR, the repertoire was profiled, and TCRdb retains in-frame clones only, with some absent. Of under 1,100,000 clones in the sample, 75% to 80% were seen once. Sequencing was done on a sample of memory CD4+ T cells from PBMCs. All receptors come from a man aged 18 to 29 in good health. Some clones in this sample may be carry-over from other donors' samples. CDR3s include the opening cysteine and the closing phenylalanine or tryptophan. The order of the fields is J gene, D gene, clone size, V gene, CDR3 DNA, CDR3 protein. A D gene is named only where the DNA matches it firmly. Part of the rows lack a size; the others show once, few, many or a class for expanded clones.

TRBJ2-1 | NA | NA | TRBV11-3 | TGTGCCAGCAGCCGAAACTTCGGGGATGAGCAGTTCTTC | CASSRNFGDEQFF
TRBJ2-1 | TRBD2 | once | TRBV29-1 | TGCAGCTCGCTAGCGGATCACAATGAGCAGTTCTTC | CSSLADHNEQFF
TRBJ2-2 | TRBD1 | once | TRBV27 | TGTGCCAGCTCAAGGGGGCGCTTCACCGGGGAGCTGTTTTTT | CASSRGRFTGELFF
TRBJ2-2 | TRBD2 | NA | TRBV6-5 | TGTGCCAGCATGAGACTAGCGTCCACCGGGGAGCTGTTTTTT | CASMRLASTGELFF
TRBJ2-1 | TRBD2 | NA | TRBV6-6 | TGTGCCAGCAGCACGGGACTAGCGGGGGAGGGCAATGAGCAGTTCTTC | CASSTGLAGEGNEQFF
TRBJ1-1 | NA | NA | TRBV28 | TGTGCCAGCAGTTCGCCCGGGACATCCGCGGGCGCTTTCTTT | CASSSPGTSAGAFF
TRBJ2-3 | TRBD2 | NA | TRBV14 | TGTGCCAGCAGCCAGGGTAGACTAGCGGGAGTGACAGATACGCAGTATTTT | CASSQGRLAGVTDTQYF
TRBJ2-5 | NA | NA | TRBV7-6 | TGTGCCAGCAGCTTAGCACAACAAGAGACCCAGTACTTC | CASSLAQQETQYF
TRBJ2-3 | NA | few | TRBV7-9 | TGTGCCAGCAGCTTAGGGGTTAGCACAGATACGCAGTATTTT | CASSLGVSTDTQYF
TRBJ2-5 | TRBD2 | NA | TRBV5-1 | TGCGCCAGCAGCTCGAACGCGGGCCTAGCGGGAGCCACCCAGTACTTC | CASSSNAGLAGATQYF
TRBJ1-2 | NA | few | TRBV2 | TGTGCCAGCAGTCTACAGGGAAGGGGTGGCTACACCTTC | CASSLQGRGGYTF
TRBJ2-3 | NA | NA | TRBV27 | TGTGCCAGCAGTGGAAGCACAGATACGCAGTATTTT | CASSGSTDTQYF
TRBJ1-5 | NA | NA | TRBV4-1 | TGCGCCAGCAGCCAAGATAAGGATTATAGCAATCAGCCCCAGCATTTT | CASSQDKDYSNQPQHF
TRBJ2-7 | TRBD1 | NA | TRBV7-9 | TGTGCCAGCAGCTTGCCGGGACAGGGGGCTGGCGAGCAGTACTTC | CASSLPGQGAGEQYF
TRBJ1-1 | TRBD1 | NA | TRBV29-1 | TGCAGCGTCCTTGGGACAGGGGGGACGAACACTGAAGCTTTCTTT | CSVLGTGGTNTEAFF
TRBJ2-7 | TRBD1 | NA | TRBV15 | TGTGCCACCAGCAGGACAGGGCCCTACGAGCAGTACTTC | CATSRTGPYEQYF
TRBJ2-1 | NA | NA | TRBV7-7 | TGTGCCAGCAGTCCCGCAGGGCACAATGAGCAGTTCTTC | CASSPAGHNEQFF
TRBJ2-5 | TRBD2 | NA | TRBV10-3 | TGTGCCATCAGTGAGGCTACGGGGGGGCCGCTCCAAGAGACCCAGTACTTC | CAISEATGGPLQETQYF
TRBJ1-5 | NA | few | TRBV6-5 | TGTGCCAGCAGCCGCGGTGGGGGGCAGGATCAGCCCCAGCATTTT | CASSRGGGQDQPQHF
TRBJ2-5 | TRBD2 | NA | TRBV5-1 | TGCGCCAGCAGCTTACTAGCGGGAGTATCCCGAGAGACCCAGTACTTC | CASSLLAGVSRETQYF
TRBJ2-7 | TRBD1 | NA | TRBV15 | TGTGCCACCAGCCGACGGGGACAGGGGAGCGACGAGCAGTACTTC | CATSRRGQGSDEQYF
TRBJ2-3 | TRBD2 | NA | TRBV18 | TGTGCCAGCTCCCGCCTAGCGGCTAGCACAGATACGCAGTATTTT | CASSRLAASTDTQYF
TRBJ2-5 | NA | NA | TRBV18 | TGTGCCAGCTCACCTCGGACAGCCGGGGAGACCCAGTACTTC | CASSPRTAGETQYF